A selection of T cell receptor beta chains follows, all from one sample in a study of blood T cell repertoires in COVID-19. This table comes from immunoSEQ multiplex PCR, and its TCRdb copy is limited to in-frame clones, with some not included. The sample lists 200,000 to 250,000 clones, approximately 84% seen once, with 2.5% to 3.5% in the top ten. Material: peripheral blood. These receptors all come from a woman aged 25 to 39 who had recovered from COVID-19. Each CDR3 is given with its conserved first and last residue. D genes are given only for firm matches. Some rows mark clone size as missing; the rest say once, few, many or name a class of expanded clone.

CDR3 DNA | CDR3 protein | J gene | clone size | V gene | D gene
TGTGCCAGCAGCCACGGGACTCGTGAAAAACTGTTTTTT | CASSHGTREKLFF | TRBJ1-4 | - | TRBV3-1/TRBV3-2 | -
TGTGCCAGCAGTCCAGGGGGTGTTGAGGGTAACTATGGCTACACCTTC | CASSPGGVEGNYGYTF | TRBJ1-2 | once | TRBV28 | TRBD1
TGTGCCAGCAGCTTACCAACAGGGGGACTCTCTGGAAACACCATATATTTT | CASSLPTGGLSGNTIYF | TRBJ1-3 | few | TRBV7-9 | TRBD1
TGCAGCGTTGAAGGGGGACAGGGGCGCGTTGACTATGGCTACACCTTC | CSVEGGQGRVDYGYTF | TRBJ1-2 | - | TRBV29-1 | TRBD1
TGTGCCAGCAGCGTAGGGGGACAGGGCGCCTACGAGCAGTACTTC | CASSVGGQGAYEQYF | TRBJ2-7 | - | TRBV9 | TRBD1
TGTGCCAGCAGCCCCACCATTACACGGGTTGGTCACAATGAGCAGTTCTTC | CASSPTITRVGHNEQFF | TRBJ2-1 | - | TRBV11-2 | -
TGTGCCAGCAGCCCAGGGTCCTATCAGCCCCAGCATTTT | CASSPGSYQPQHF | TRBJ1-5 | - | TRBV7-9 | -
TGTGCCAGCACCCAAGGAGGGACAGTCAAAAACATTCAGTACTTC | CASTQGGTVKNIQYF | TRBJ2-4 | - | TRBV6-5 | -
TGTGCCAGCAGCTTAGCAGGGGCAGGCGGCTACACCTTC | CASSLAGAGGYTF | TRBJ1-2 | - | TRBV7-2 | -
TGTGCCAGCAGCTTAGATGGGGGCGCGGAGACCCAGTACTTC | CASSLDGGAETQYF | TRBJ2-5 | - | TRBV7-9 | -
TGTGCCAGCTCACCCCCCGGCGGGGCGGGTCAGCCCCAGCATTTT | CASSPPGGAGQPQHF | TRBJ1-5 | - | TRBV18 | -
TGTGCCAGCAGCTTAGCCCCCCGCGGGGGAGGTGAGCAGTTCTTC | CASSLAPRGGGEQFF | TRBJ2-1 | once | TRBV7-8 | TRBD2
TGTGCCAGCAGCTTAGTTCGCGGTTCACAAGAGACCCAGTACTTC | CASSLVRGSQETQYF | TRBJ2-5 | - | TRBV11-1 | -
TGTGCCAGCAGCTTCACTGGGGGCGGTGGCTACACCTTC | CASSFTGGGGYTF | TRBJ1-2 | - | TRBV5-4 | -
TGTGCCAGCGGACACGACAGTTCCTACGAGCAGTACTTC | CASGHDSSYEQYF | TRBJ2-7 | - | TRBV28 | -
TGTGCCAGTAGTATGAATGGACAGATCGGGCCGCGCTCCTACAATGAGCAGTTCTTC | CASSMNGQIGPRSYNEQFF | TRBJ2-1 | - | TRBV19 | -
TGTGCCAGCAGCTTTCTTGCCACTTACTCTGGAAACACCATATATTTT | CASSFLATYSGNTIYF | TRBJ1-3 | - | TRBV7-2 | -
TGTGCCAGCAGAGACAGGGGTGATTCACCCCTCCACTTT | CASRDRGDSPLHF | TRBJ1-6 | - | TRBV12-3/TRBV12-4 | TRBD1
TGCGCCAGCAGTCGGGAAGCTAACTATGGCTACACCTTC | CASSREANYGYTF | TRBJ1-2 | - | TRBV5-1 | -
TGTGCCACCAGCAGAGATCTACCACAGGTTAGAATAACACCTGGGGCCAACGTCCTGACTTTC | CATSRDLPQVRITPGANVLTF | TRBJ2-6 | - | TRBV15 | -
TGTGCCAGCAGCCTGCGACAACTCAGCTCTGGAAACACCATATATTTT | CASSLRQLSSGNTIYF | TRBJ1-3 | - | TRBV3-1/TRBV3-2 | -
TGTGCCAGCAGTACCGGGACTAAAAAGACCCAGTACTTC | CASSTGTKKTQYF | TRBJ2-5 | - | TRBV6-2/TRBV6-3 | TRBD2
TGTGCCAGCAGTGAAGGTTGGGCTCCGGCTGGGGCCAACGTCCTGACTTTC | CASSEGWAPAGANVLTF | TRBJ2-6 | - | TRBV2 | -
TGTGCCAGCTCACCAGAGACAGGGTTCTATGGCTACACCTTC | CASSPETGFYGYTF | TRBJ1-2 | - | TRBV18 | TRBD1
TGTGCCAGCAGTGAAACCGGGGGACTAGGACGCACAGATACGCAGTATTTT | CASSETGGLGRTDTQYF | TRBJ2-3 | - | TRBV2 | TRBD2
TGTGCCAGCAGCTTGGCCCGGGACAGAGATACGCAGTATTTT | CASSLARDRDTQYF | TRBJ2-3 | - | TRBV5-4 | TRBD1
TGTGCCAGCAGACTCACCTCGGGTGGTGGCTACACCTTC | CASRLTSGGGYTF | TRBJ1-2 | - | TRBV6-5 | -
TGTGCCATCAGCGGGGGGCCCAATGAGCAGTTCTTC | CAISGGPNEQFF | TRBJ2-1 | - | TRBV10-3 | -
TGTGCCAGTAGTATCCGGACAGGGGCCTACGAGCAGTACTTC | CASSIRTGAYEQYF | TRBJ2-7 | - | TRBV19 | TRBD1
TGCGCCAGCAGTTCCGGGACTACTCACACTGAAGCTTTCTTT | CASSSGTTHTEAFF | TRBJ1-1 | few | TRBV5-1 | -
TGTGCCAGTAGTAGAGGCGGATGGACTGAAGCTTTCTTT | CASSRGGWTEAFF | TRBJ1-1 | - | TRBV19 | -
TGCGCCAGCAGCTTGGAGGGGTCAGATACGCAGTATTTT | CASSLEGSDTQYF | TRBJ2-3 | - | TRBV5-1 | -
TGTGCCAGCAGCTTGGGGGGGCTGGAGACCCAGTACTTC | CASSLGGLETQYF | TRBJ2-5 | - | TRBV7-3 | -
TGTGCCAGTGTCGACAGGGGACCAGCTTTCTTT | CASVDRGPAFF | TRBJ1-1 | - | TRBV19 | TRBD1
TGCGCCAGCAGCTTGGTTACTAGCGGGGGGGCGTCCTACAATGAGCAGTTCTTC | CASSLVTSGGASYNEQFF | TRBJ2-1 | - | TRBV5-1 | TRBD2
TGCGCCAGCAGCCAAGATCAAGGGACAGGGGGACAGCCCCAGCATTTT | CASSQDQGTGGQPQHF | TRBJ1-5 | - | TRBV4-1 | TRBD1
TGTGCCAGCAGCCCAGGCAATCAGCAGTTCTTC | CASSPGNQQFF | TRBJ2-1 | - | TRBV7-2 | -
TGTGCCAGCAGCCAAGATCTGTACAGGACAGGCTACACCTTC | CASSQDLYRTGYTF | TRBJ1-2 | - | TRBV3-1/TRBV3-2 | -
TGTGCCAGCAGTGAGTTGTCGGGACTGAGGAATGAGCAGTTCTTC | CASSELSGLRNEQFF | TRBJ2-1 | once | TRBV6-1 | -
TGTGCCAGCAGTGAAGGCCCGGGGTCAATAAAAGAGACCCAGTACTTC | CASSEGPGSIKETQYF | TRBJ2-5 | - | TRBV2 | -
TGTGCCAGCAGTTCACGGTCTCTCCCAGGGGCCTACGAGCAGTACTTT | CASSSRSLPGAYEQYF | TRBJ2-7 | - | TRBV6-5 | -
TGTGCCAGCAGCTCGGACAGGGGCCAGCCCCAGCATTTT | CASSSDRGQPQHF | TRBJ1-5 | - | TRBV7-2 | TRBD1
TGTGCCTGGAGCCGGGACAGCCCCTACGAGCAGTACTTC | CAWSRDSPYEQYF | TRBJ2-7 | - | TRBV30 | TRBD1
TGTGCCAGCAGCTTGGACGTAGGCAGGGCGAGCCAGGGCTACACCTTC | CASSLDVGRASQGYTF | TRBJ1-2 | - | TRBV5-6 | -
TGTGCCAGCAGCCAATGGGAAGGGGGCCTTGACGGGGAGCTGTTTTTT | CASSQWEGGLDGELFF | TRBJ2-2 | - | TRBV16 | TRBD1
TGCGCCAGCAGCGAGGGGACAGCTCGAAACTACGAGCAGTACTTC | CASSEGTARNYEQYF | TRBJ2-7 | - | TRBV5-1 | TRBD1
TGTGCCAGCAGCCAATTAGCGGGGGGGATCGCAGATACGCAGTATTTT | CASSQLAGGIADTQYF | TRBJ2-3 | - | TRBV5-4 | TRBD2
TGCGCCAGCAGCTTGGGGGGCTTCAACACCATATATTTT | CASSLGGFNTIYF | TRBJ1-3 | - | TRBV5-1 | -
TGCGCCAGCAGCTTTACCATAGCGGGGGGGAGTGGCAATGAGCAGTTCTTC | CASSFTIAGGSGNEQFF | TRBJ2-1 | few | TRBV5-1 | TRBD2
TGTGCCAGCAGCGCAGGCCCAGGGGGCTATGGCTACACCTTC | CASSAGPGGYGYTF | TRBJ1-2 | - | TRBV14 | TRBD1
TGTGCCAGCAGTTTAGTACGTGAGCAGCCCCAGCATTTT | CASSLVREQPQHF | TRBJ1-5 | - | TRBV12-3/TRBV12-4 | -
TGTGCCAGTGGGGCAGGGGGCGATTATGGCTACACCTTC | CASGAGGDYGYTF | TRBJ1-2 | - | TRBV19 | TRBD1
TGTGCCAGCAGCTTGAGGTCGGGGGGGCCTTCAGATACGCAGTATTTT | CASSLRSGGPSDTQYF | TRBJ2-3 | - | TRBV11-3 | TRBD2
TGTGCCACCGGAGGGGTTATCACCGGGGAGCTGTTTTTT | CATGGVITGELFF | TRBJ2-2 | - | TRBV28 | -
TGTGCCAGCAGCGTTGAGGGTTATTCCTACGAGCAGTACTTC | CASSVEGYSYEQYF | TRBJ2-7 | - | TRBV9 | -
TGTGCCAGCAGCTATGACAGGATCTTCGGTGGGGAGCAGTACTTC | CASSYDRIFGGEQYF | TRBJ2-7 | - | TRBV3-1/TRBV3-2 | -
TGTGCCAGTAGGGACAGACTGAGCTCCTACGAGCAGTACTTC | CASRDRLSSYEQYF | TRBJ2-7 | - | TRBV19 | -
TGTGCAGGGGCTAGCGGGGGGTATACAGATACGCAGTATTTT | CAGASGGYTDTQYF | TRBJ2-3 | few | TRBV10-3 | TRBD2
TGCAGTGCTAGTAAGCCGGTAAGGGGTTCACCCCTCCACTTT | CSASKPVRGSPLHF | TRBJ1-6 | - | TRBV20-1 | -
TGTGCCAGCAGCCCCATTTCGAACACTGAAGCTTTCTTT | CASSPISNTEAFF | TRBJ1-1 | - | TRBV13 | -